What follows are 30 T cell receptor beta chains derived from one specimen sequenced in a study of T cell repertoires in cytomegalovirus infection. TCRdb analysed the reads with MiXCR anew, one entry per CDR3 protein. This table holds some 38,000 distinct CDR3 sequences, about 48% found once. Their antigens remain unidentified. The specimen was CD8+ T cells from cultured PBMCs, collected from culture after CMV antigen stimulation. Source of these receptors: a human donor in good health (CMV status not recorded). Some clones in this sample may be carry-over from other donors' samples.

V is TRBV28 and J is TRBJ2-3, with D perhaps matching TRBD1 (5 bases). V was shortened by 2 bases and J by 2 bases, with 17 bases between the two germline ends. Germline loops: CDR1 MDHEN, CDR2 SYDVKM. CDR3 size: 17 residues. The CDR3 spells CASSLSQGWPITDTQYF. The CDR3 nucleotides read TGTGCCAGCAGTTTAAGCCAGGGTTGGCCGATCACAGATACGCAGTATTTT.

The CDR3 bases are TGTGCCAGCAGTTTTTCGATGGGTCTGGCCGGCACAGATACGCAGTATTTT. This encodes CASSFSMGLAGTDTQYF. The V call is TRBV12-3 or TRBV12-4, the J call TRBJ2-3; D not resolved. Trimming removed 3 bases from V and 1 base from J, with 17 bases in between. The CDR3 has 17 residues.

This sequence joins TRBV9 and TRBJ2-2, with D unresolved. Trimming pared 2 bases from V and 1 base from J, leaving 6 bases between. The CDR3 is 14 amino acids. The germline CDR1 and CDR2 sequences are SGDLS and YYNGEE. Here the CDR3 DNA reads TGTGCCAGCAGCGTCTGGGGGAACACCGGGGAGCTGTTTTTT. This encodes CASSVWGNTGELFF.

A few counts support this clonotype. The rearrangement links TRBV29-1 to TRBJ2-2; D ambiguous. Trimming removed 5 bases at V and 3 bases at J, with 10 bases between. Germline values: CDR1 SQVTM, CDR2 ANQGSEA. CDR3 size: 13 residues. The CDR3 coding sequence is TGCAGCGTTCTAAGGCTGGACACCGGGGAGCTGTTTTTT. Protein product: CSVLRLDTGELFF.

This chain uses TRBV7-8 with TRBJ2-1; 7 nucleotides line up with TRBD2. This CDR3 region has 17 residues. The germline gives CDR1 SGHVS, CDR2 FQNEAQ. J lost 6 bases, V lost 3 bases, and 14 bases had no gene match. DNA of the CDR3: TGTGCCAGCAGCTTCTTCGCGGAGGCGGGAGATTTCAATGAGCAGTTCTTC. Protein sequence: CASSFFAEAGDFNEQFF.

Only one count was recorded for this clonotype. The rearrangement joins TRBV4-1 to TRBJ2-1; TRBD2 matches 7 bases. CDR1 is MGHRA, CDR2 YSYEKL, per germline. The CDR3 length is 17 residues. Trimming removed 4 bases from V and 0 bases from J; junction bases left unmatched: 9. In nucleotides, the CDR3 is TGCGCCAGCAGCCCCCCCCGGGAGGCCCACTCCTACAATGAGCAGTTCTTC. Translation gives CASSPPREAHSYNEQFF.

There are many counts of this clonotype. This chain connects TRBV10-3 to TRBJ2-7; 11 bases line up with TRBD2. The CDR3 is 17 residues long. CDR1 and CDR2 from the germline V gene are ENHRY and SYGVKD. With 6 bases clipped from V and 0 bases from J, the junction kept 10 bases outside the gene matches. The CDR3 region is CAISGTSGAISSYEQYF. In DNA, the CDR3 is TGTGCCATCAGCGGGACTAGCGGAGCGATCAGCTCCTACGAGCAGTACTTC.

This clonotype appeared a few times. DNA for the CDR3: TGCGCCAGCAGAGTCGCCAGGGTGAACACTGAAGCTTTCTTT. This codes for CASRVARVNTEAFF. V and J are TRBV10-2 and TRBJ1-1; the D gene is possibly TRBD1 (5 bases). The V and J ends lost 6 bases and 0 bases respectively, with 11 bases between them. Germline CDR1 reads WSHSY; CDR2 reads SAAADI. The CDR3 extends over 14 amino acids.

The chain uses TRBV9 and TRBJ2-7; 9 nucleotides align to TRBD2. Germline CDR1 SGDLS, CDR2 YYNGEE. This CDR3 has 16 residues. V shed 1 base and J 3 bases; nucleotides not matched to a gene: 8. The CDR3 DNA follows: TGTGCCAGCAGCGTACTGGCGGGAGGGCTCTTCTACGAGCAGTACTTC. The encoded protein is CASSVLAGGLFYEQYF.

There are a few counts of this clonotype. The chain uses TRBV20-1 and TRBJ1-2; D unclear. Germline values: CDR1 DFQATT, CDR2 SNEGSKA (reference sequence). CDR3 size: 12 residues. V lost 7 bases and J lost 4, with 13 bases in between. CDR3 protein: CSGAIGSYGYTF. The CDR3 DNA sequence: TGCAGTGGGGCGATAGGTTCCTATGGCTACACCTTC.

This clonotype was picked up many times. The CDR3 protein is CASSLSASGDTEAFF. The CDR3 DNA reads as TGTGCCAGCAGTTTATCGGCATCCGGGGACACTGAAGCTTTCTTT. The chain employs TRBV27 and TRBJ1-1; no clear D. Germline loops: CDR1 MNHEY, CDR2 SMNVEV (reference sequence). Trimming pared 0 bases from V and 3 bases from J, leaving 11 bases between. The CDR3 runs to 15 residues.

The V call is TRBV7-6, the J call TRBJ2-7, with D hard to call. Per germline, CDR1 SGHVS and CDR2 FNYEAQ. V gave up 0 bases and J gave up 5 bases, with 11 bases separating them. This CDR3 region has 14 residues. CDR3 bases: TGTGCCAGCAGCTTAGCGGGCCAGCCCCACGAGCAGTACTTC. Encoded protein: CASSLAGQPHEQYF. The whole variable domain, remainder taken from reference TRBV7-6 and TRBJ2-7, is GAGVSQSPRYKVTKRGQDVALRCDPISGHVSLYWYRQALGQGPEFLTYFNYEAQQDKSGLPNDRFSAERPEGSISTLTIQRTEQRDSAMYRCASSLAGQPHEQYFGPGTRLTVT.

The gene calls are TRBV5-8 and TRBJ1-1; D unclear. The ends were cut back, 1 base at V and 0 bases at J, with 10 bases in the middle. This CDR3 is 15 amino acids long. Germline values: CDR1 SGHTS, CDR2 YDEGEE. The CDR3 DNA reads as TGTGCCAGCAGCTTGCCCGTTACTATGAACACTGAAGCTTTCTTT. Translation gives CASSLPVTMNTEAFF. The variable domain in full, completed from reference TRBV5-8 and TRBJ1-1, reads EAGVTQSPTHLIKTRGQQATLRCSPISGHTSVYWYQQALGLGLQFLLWYDEGEERNRGNFPPRFSGRQFPNYSSELNVNALELEDSALYLCASSLPVTMNTEAFFGQGTRLTVV.

The table lists this clonotype with many counts. The J gene is TRBJ2-4, the V gene TRBV11-3; a possible D gene is TRBD1 (5 bases). CDR1 SGHNT and CDR2 YENEEA come from the germline V gene. V was shortened by 2 bases and J by 5 bases, with 7 bases between the two germline ends. This CDR3 comprises 13 residues. The CDR3 reads CASSLRGENIQYF. Here the CDR3 DNA reads TGTGCCAGCAGCTTAAGGGGTGAAAACATTCAGTACTTC.

The chain is built from TRBV7-8 and TRBJ1-5; tentative D call: TRBD1 (5 bases). V shed 1 base and J shed 5 bases, with 9 bases lying between them. The germline gives CDR1 SGHVS, CDR2 FQNEAQ. This CDR3 comprises 14 residues. The CDR3 reads CASSLVIGDQPQHF. The CDR3 region has the DNA TGTGCCAGCAGCTTAGTAATAGGGGATCAGCCCCAGCATTTT.

V usage is TRBV20-1 and J usage is TRBJ2-3, with TRBD2 matching 12 bases. Germline CDR1 is DFQATT and CDR2 is SNEGSKA (reference sequence). This CDR3 region has 15 residues. After removal of 3 bases from V and 0 bases from J, the junction contained 1 base not matched to a gene. The CDR3: CSASGLAGSTDTQYF. CDR3 DNA sequence: TGCAGTGCTAGCGGACTAGCGGGGAGCACAGATACGCAGTATTTT.

The gene calls are TRBV7-2 and TRBJ1-2; D remains unclear. Trimming left V 0 bases short and J 4 bases short, with 15 bases between. The CDR3 runs 16 residues. Germline V gene lookup returns CDR1 SGHTA and CDR2 FQGNSA. The CDR3 region is CASSLAGQPSVYGYTF. CDR3 in DNA: TGTGCCAGCAGCTTAGCTGGGCAGCCTAGTGTCTATGGCTACACCTTC.

On this clonotype: Given the absence of the conserved phenylalanine or tryptophan at the CDR3 end, a read error is likely. This chain joins TRBV4-2 and TRBJ2-1, with D possibly TRBD2 on 6 matching bases. V gave up 0 bases and J gave up 6 bases, with 21 bases separating them. Germline CDR1 LGHNA, CDR2 YNFKEQ. The CDR3 covers 18 residues. This CDR3 is CASSQEVGRRENSNEQFC. The DNA for the CDR3 is TGTGCCAGCAGCCAAGAGGTGGGTCGGCGGGAAAATTCCAATGAGCAGTTCTGC.

This clonotype was counted a few times. The rearrangement uses TRBV7-3 and TRBJ2-1, with 8 bases fitting TRBD2. This CDR3 comprises 16 residues. With V trimmed by 2 bases and J by 2 bases, 5 bases remained unmatched. Germline V gene data show CDR1 as SGHTA and CDR2 as FQGTGA. The CDR3 coding sequence is TGTGCCAGCAGCTTACCGGTAGCGGGACCCTACAATGAGCAGTTCTTC. It codes for CASSLPVAGPYNEQFF. Full variable domain (rest looked up from reference TRBV7-3 and TRBJ2-1): GAGVSQTPSNKVTEKGKYVELRCDPISGHTALYWYRQSLGQGPEFLIYFQGTGAADDSGLPNDRFFAVRPEGSVSTLKIQRTERGDSAVYLCASSLPVAGPYNEQFFGPGTRLTVL.

The CDR3 DNA reads TGTGCCAGCTCACCACTAGCGGATTCCTACGAGCAGTACTTC. It yields the protein CASSPLADSYEQYF. The chain uses TRBV18 and TRBJ2-7, with D perhaps TRBD2 (6 bases). Germline assignment: CDR1 KGHSH and CDR2 LQKENI. This CDR3 has 14 residues. Trimming took 1 base from V and 1 from J, leaving 8 bases between them.

The chain is built from TRBV27 and TRBJ2-2, with unresolved D. V gave up 0 bases and J gave up 1 base, with 6 bases separating them. Germline V gives CDR1 MNHEY, CDR2 SMNVEV (reference sequence). CDR3 length equals 15 residues. The CDR3 DNA sequence: TGTGCCAGCAGTTTATCGTGGGGGAACACCGGGGAGCTGTTTTTT. Protein sequence: CASSLSWGNTGELFF.

In its sample, this clonotype was seen a few times. The V and J genes are TRBV6-5 and TRBJ1-4; TRBD1 aligns across 9 bases. The J segment lost 2 bases and the V segment lost 6 bases, leaving 4 bases of the junction unmatched. Germline V gene lookup returns CDR1 MNHEY and CDR2 SVGAGI. The CDR3 totals 15 residues. The CDR3 protein is CASRLQGATNEKLFF. In nucleotides, the CDR3 is TGTGCCAGCAGGTTACAGGGGGCGACTAATGAAAAACTGTTTTTT.

This clonotype was picked up a small number of times. V usage is TRBV11-2 and J usage is TRBJ2-7; D possibly corresponds to TRBD2 (7 bases). In germline, CDR1 is SGHAT, CDR2 FQNNGV. The germline V and J ends were trimmed by 2 bases and 3 bases, with 11 bases remaining between them. This CDR3 has 14 amino acids. The CDR3 loop is CASSLRGEGYEQYF. CDR3 sequence (DNA): TGTGCCAGCAGCTTAAGGGGGGAGGGCTACGAGCAGTACTTC.

The V and J genes are TRBV20-1 and TRBJ2-3, with 10 nucleotides matching TRBD2. Looked up from germline, CDR1 is DFQATT and CDR2 is SNEGSKA (reference sequence). The length of the CDR3 is 15 residues. V was clipped by 0 bases and J by 2 bases; unmatched bases: 2. The CDR3 region has the DNA TGCAGTGCTAGAGATCTAGCGGGGGACACAGATACGCAGTATTTT. Translated: CSARDLAGDTDTQYF.

This clonotype was counted a few times. CDR3 region: CSAREKGGFNQPQHF. CDR3 bases: TGCAGTGCTAGAGAGAAAGGGGGCTTTAATCAGCCCCAGCATTTT. V is TRBV20-1 and J is TRBJ1-5; TRBD1 matches at 7 bases. After removal of 0 bases from V and 4 bases from J, the junction contained 6 bases not matched to a gene. The length of the CDR3 is 15 residues. CDR1 and CDR2 (germline): DFQATT, SNEGSKA (reference sequence).

This chain links TRBV27 with TRBJ1-1, with 11 bases aligning to TRBD1. The CDR3 length is 14 residues. The V gene's germline CDR1 is MNHEY and CDR2 SMNVEV (reference sequence). J was trimmed by 4 bases and V by 9 bases; bases with no gene match: 7. The CDR3 DNA reads as TGTGCCAGTCAAACCGGGACAGGGGGCACTGAAGCTTTCTTT. This gives the protein CASQTGTGGTEAFF.

J is TRBJ2-7 and V is TRBV7-3; D call uncertain. V lost 5 bases to trimming and J lost 2 bases, with 13 bases between them. Germline V lookup: CDR1 SGHTA, CDR2 FQGTGA. The length of the CDR3 is 14 residues. The CDR3 region is CASSPSGFPYEQYF. The CDR3 nucleotides are TGTGCCAGCAGCCCCTCCGGTTTCCCCTACGAGCAGTACTTC.

At least ten counts were recorded for this clonotype. This chain joins TRBV12-3 or TRBV12-4 and TRBJ2-4; D assignment may be TRBD1 or TRBD2 (6 bases each). The CDR3 extends over 14 amino acids. V lost 6 bases, J lost 9 bases, and 18 bases lay in between. The CDR3 DNA follows: TGTGCCAGCAGGCTAAAGGGGGGAGCGGGCATTCAGTACTTC. Residues: CASRLKGGAGIQYF.

The gene calls are TRBV7-6 and TRBJ2-3, with 9 bases lining up with TRBD1. CDR3 length equals 17 residues. CDR1 and CDR2 (germline): SGHVS, FNYEAQ. V shed 0 bases, J shed 10 bases, and the junction held 14 bases outside the gene matches. CDR3 sequence reads: CASSLASGDRALGAQYF. CDR3 bases: TGTGCCAGCAGCTTAGCGTCGGGGGACAGGGCTCTTGGGGCGCAGTATTTT.

The rearrangement uses TRBV15 and TRBJ2-1; D is unclear. CDR1 LNHNV and CDR2 YYDKDF come from the germline V gene (reference sequence). The CDR3 loop spans 12 amino acids. The V end lost 3 bases, the J end lost 4 bases, and 4 bases lay between the germline ends. The CDR3 DNA sequence: TGTGCCACCAGCAGGGCTTACAATGAGCAGTTCTTC. This translates into CATSRAYNEQFF.